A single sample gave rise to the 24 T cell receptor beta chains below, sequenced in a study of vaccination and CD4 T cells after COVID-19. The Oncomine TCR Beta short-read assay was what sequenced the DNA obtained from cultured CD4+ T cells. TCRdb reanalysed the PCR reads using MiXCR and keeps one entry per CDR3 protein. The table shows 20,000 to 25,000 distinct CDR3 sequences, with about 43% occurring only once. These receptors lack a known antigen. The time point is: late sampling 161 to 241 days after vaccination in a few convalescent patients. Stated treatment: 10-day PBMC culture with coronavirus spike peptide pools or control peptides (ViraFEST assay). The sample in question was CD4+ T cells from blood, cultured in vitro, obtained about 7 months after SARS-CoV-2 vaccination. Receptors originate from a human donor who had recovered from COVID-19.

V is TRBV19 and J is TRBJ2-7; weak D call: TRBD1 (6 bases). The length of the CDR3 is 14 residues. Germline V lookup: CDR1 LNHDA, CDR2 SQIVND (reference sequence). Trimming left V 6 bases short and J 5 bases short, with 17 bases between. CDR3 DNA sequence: TGTGCCAGTAGCCGACACAGGGAATCCGACGAGCAGTACTTC. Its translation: CASSRHRESDEQYF.

For the CDR3, the DNA is TGCAGTGCTAACGGGGGCGACTTCTCTAGCACAGATACGCAGTATTTT. This encodes CSANGGDFSSTDTQYF. The rearrangement uses TRBV20-1 and TRBJ2-3; the D gene could be TRBD1 or TRBD2 (6 bases each). The CDR3 consists of 16 residues. Germline V gene data show CDR1 as DFQATT and CDR2 as SNEGSKA (reference sequence). Deletions cut 4 bases from V and 0 bases from J, with 17 bases between.

The CDR3 sequence is CASRRGTASTDTQYF. For the CDR3, the DNA is TGTGCCAGCAGGCGAGGGACAGCGAGCACAGATACGCAGTATTTT. The chain recombines TRBV5-4 with TRBJ2-3; 7 bases agree with TRBD1. CDR3 length: 15 residues. Per the germline V gene, CDR1 is SGHNT and CDR2 is YYREEE (reference sequence). J lost 0 bases, V lost 5 bases, and 6 bases had no gene match. Variable domain in full (rest from reference TRBV5-4 and TRBJ2-3): ETGVTQSPTHLIKTRGQQVTLRCSSQSGHNTVSWYQQALGQGPQFIFQYYREEENGRGNFPPRFSGLQFPNYSSELNVNALELDDSALYLCASRRGTASTDTQYFGPGTRLTVL.

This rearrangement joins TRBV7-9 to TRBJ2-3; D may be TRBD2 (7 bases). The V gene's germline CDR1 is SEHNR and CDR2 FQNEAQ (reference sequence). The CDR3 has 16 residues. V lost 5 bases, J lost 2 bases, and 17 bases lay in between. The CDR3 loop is CASSPFAGAATDTQYF. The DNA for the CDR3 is TGTGCCAGCAGCCCGTTCGCGGGGGCCGCCACAGATACGCAGTATTTT.

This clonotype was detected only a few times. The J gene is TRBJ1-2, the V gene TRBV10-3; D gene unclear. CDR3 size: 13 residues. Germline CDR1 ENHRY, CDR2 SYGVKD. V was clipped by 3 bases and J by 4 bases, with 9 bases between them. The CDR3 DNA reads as TGTGCCATCAGTGACGCGGCAGTCTATGGCTACACCTTC. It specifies CAISDAAVYGYTF.

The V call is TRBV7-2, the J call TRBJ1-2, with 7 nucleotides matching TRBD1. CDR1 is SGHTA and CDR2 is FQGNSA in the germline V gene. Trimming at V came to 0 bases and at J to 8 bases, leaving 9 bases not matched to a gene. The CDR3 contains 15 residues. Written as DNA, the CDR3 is TGTGCCAGCAGCTTAGCGAACAGGGGCCTAAACGGCTACACCTTC. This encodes CASSLANRGLNGYTF.

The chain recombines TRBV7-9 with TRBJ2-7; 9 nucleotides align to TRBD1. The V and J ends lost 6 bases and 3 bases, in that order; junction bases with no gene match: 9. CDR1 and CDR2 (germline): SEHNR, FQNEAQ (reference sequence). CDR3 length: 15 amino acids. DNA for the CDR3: TGTGCCAGCAGTTTCCGGACAGGGGAGAACTACGAGCAGTACTTC. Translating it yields CASSFRTGENYEQYF.

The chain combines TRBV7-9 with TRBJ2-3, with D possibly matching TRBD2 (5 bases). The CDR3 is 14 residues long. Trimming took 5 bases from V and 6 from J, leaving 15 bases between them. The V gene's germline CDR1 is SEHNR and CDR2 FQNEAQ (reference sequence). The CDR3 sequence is CASSPGWSSDTQYF. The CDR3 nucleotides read TGTGCCAGCAGCCCGGGGTGGAGTTCGGATACGCAGTATTTT.

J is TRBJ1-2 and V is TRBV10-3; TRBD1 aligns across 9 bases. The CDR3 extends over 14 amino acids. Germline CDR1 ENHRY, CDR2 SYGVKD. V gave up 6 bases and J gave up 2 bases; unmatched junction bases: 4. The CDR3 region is CAIRDDRGNYGYTF. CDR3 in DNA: TGTGCCATCAGGGACGACAGGGGGAACTATGGCTACACCTTC.

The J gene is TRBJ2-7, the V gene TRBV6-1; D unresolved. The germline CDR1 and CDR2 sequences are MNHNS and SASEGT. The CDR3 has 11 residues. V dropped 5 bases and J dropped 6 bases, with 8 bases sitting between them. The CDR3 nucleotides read TGTGCCAGCAGTCTTGCAGGCGAGCAGTACTTC. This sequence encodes CASSLAGEQYF.

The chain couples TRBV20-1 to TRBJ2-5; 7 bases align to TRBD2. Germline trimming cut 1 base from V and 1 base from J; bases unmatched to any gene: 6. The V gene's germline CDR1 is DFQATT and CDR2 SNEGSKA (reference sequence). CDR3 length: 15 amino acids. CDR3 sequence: CSARGILAVQETQYF. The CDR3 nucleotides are TGCAGTGCTAGAGGAATCCTAGCGGTCCAAGAGACCCAGTACTTC.

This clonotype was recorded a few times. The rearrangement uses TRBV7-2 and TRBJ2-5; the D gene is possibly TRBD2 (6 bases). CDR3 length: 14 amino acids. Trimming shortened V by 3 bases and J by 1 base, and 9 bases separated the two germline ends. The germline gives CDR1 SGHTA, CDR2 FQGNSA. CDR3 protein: CASSLVGGQETQYF. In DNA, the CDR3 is TGTGCCAGCAGCTTGGTCGGGGGCCAAGAGACCCAGTACTTC.

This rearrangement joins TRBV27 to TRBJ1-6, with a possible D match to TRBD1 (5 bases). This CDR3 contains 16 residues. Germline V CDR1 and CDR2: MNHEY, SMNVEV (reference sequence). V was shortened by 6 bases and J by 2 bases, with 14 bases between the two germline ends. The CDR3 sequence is CASRLMDTTYNSPLHF. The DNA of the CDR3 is TGTGCCAGCAGGCTGATGGACACCACCTATAATTCACCCCTCCACTTT.

The CDR3 DNA reads TGTGCCAGCAGCTTAGGGGGACAGTTCAATCAGCCCCAGCATTTT. It codes for CASSLGGQFNQPQHF. V usage is TRBV7-2 and J usage is TRBJ1-5; TRBD1 agrees at 7 bases. Germline CDR1 reads SGHTA; CDR2 reads FQGNSA. The CDR3 consists of 15 residues. J gave up 3 bases and V 1 base, and 3 bases lay outside the gene matches.

CDR3 nucleotide sequence: TGCGCCAGCAGCCCAGGACAGTTCGATCAGCCCCAGCATTTT. Translation: CASSPGQFDQPQHF. The V gene is TRBV4-3, the J gene TRBJ1-5, with a tentative D call TRBD1 (6 bases). Germline loops: CDR1 LGHNA, CDR2 YSLEER. Trimming cost V 4 bases and J 5 bases, with 12 bases left between them. This CDR3 comprises 14 residues.

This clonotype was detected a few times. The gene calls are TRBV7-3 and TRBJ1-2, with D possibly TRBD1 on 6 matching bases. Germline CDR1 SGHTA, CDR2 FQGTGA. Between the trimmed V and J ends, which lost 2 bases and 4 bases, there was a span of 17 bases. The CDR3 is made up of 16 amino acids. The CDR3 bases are TGTGCCAGCAGCTTAGTGGTGCGGGGGCGAGGCTATGGCTACACCTTC. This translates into CASSLVVRGRGYGYTF.

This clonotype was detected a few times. The CDR3 nucleotides are TGTGCCAGCAGGTCGTCGCTAGCGGGAGCCACAGATACGCAGTATTTT. Protein sequence: CASRSSLAGATDTQYF. The chain uses TRBV6-1 and TRBJ2-3; 10 nucleotides align to TRBD2. With V trimmed by 6 bases and J by 2 bases, 8 bases remained unmatched. The CDR3 contains 16 residues. Germline V gene data show CDR1 as MNHNS and CDR2 as SASEGT.

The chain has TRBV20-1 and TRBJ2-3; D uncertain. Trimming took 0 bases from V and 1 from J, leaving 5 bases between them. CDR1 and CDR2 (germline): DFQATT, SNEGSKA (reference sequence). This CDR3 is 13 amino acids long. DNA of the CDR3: TGCAGTGCTAGAGATTCCCGCACAGATACGCAGTATTTT. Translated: CSARDSRTDTQYF.

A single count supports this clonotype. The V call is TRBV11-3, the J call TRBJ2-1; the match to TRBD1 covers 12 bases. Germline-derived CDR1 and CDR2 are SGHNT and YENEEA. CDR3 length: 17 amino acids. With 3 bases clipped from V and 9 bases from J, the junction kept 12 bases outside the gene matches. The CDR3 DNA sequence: TGTGCCAGCAGCTTTAGCGGGCAACGGGACAGGGGGCTTGAGCAGTTCTTC. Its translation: CASSFSGQRDRGLEQFF.

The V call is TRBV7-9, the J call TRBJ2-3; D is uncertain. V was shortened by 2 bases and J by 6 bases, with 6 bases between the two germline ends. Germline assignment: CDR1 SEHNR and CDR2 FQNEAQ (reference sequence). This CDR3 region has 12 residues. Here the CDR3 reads CASSLTADTQYF. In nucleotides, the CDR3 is TGTGCCAGCAGCTTAACAGCCGATACGCAGTATTTT.

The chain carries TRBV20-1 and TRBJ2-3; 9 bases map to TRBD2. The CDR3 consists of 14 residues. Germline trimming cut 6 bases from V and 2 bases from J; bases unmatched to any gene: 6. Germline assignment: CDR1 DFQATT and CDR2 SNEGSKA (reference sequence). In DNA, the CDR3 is TGCAGTGCACCCCTAGCGGGGATCACAGATACGCAGTATTTT. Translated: CSAPLAGITDTQYF.

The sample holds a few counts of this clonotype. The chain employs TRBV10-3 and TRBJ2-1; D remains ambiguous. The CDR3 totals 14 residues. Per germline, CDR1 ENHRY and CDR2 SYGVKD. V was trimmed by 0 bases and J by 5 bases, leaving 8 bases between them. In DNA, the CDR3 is TGTGCCATCAGTGAGTCGGTAGGAGACAATGAGCAGTTCTTC. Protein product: CAISESVGDNEQFF.

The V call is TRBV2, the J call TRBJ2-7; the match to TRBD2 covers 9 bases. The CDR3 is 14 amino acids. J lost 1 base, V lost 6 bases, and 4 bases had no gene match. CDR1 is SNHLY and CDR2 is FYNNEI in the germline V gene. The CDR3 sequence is CASRRTSVSYEQYF. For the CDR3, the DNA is TGTGCCAGCAGGCGGACTAGCGTGTCCTACGAGCAGTACTTC.

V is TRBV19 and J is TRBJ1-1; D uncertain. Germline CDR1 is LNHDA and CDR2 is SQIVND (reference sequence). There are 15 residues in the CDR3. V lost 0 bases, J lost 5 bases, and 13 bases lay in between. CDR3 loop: CASSIEGGSGTEAFF. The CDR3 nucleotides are TGTGCCAGTAGTATAGAGGGAGGCAGTGGTACTGAAGCTTTCTTT.